The clone carrying this T cell receptor (beta chain) was observed once. Source study methods: How many nucleated cells were present was estimated from reference gene primer amplification. Using immunoSEQ multiplex PCR, the repertoire was profiled, and TCRdb retains in-frame clones only, with some absent. For V, J and clone size, that table is used; D and trimming come from the DNA. The sample includes over 200,000 clones, approximately 90% of them seen just once. CDR3 length: 12 amino acids. Germline V lookup: CDR1 LGHNT, CDR2 FRNRAP. The germline V and J ends were trimmed by 4 bases and 6 bases, with 9 bases remaining between them. The data were taken from a study of blood T cell repertoires in COVID-19. Across under 25 US areas, participants ranged in age from roughly 18 to 95 years. In Cohort 3, a recovered donor had either two negative PCRs, clearance, or symptom resolution.

Sequencing was performed on PBMCs or T cells enriched from blood (not recorded which). The TCR sequence derives from a man aged 25 to 40 who had recovered from COVID-19. V is TRBV12-5 and J is TRBJ1-1; D call uncertain. CDR3: CASGSGYSEAFF. In nucleotides, the CDR3 is TGTGCTAGTGGTTCGGGGTATTCTGAAGCTTTCTTT.